These T cell receptor beta chains were read from a single sample in a study of T cell responses to AZD1222 COVID-19 vaccine. The data were produced by immunoSEQ multiplex PCR, yet TCRdb's version contains in-frame clones alone and is incomplete. The sample shows about 110,000 clones, under 95% of them seen only once. This material consisted of peripheral blood, taken on day 0 of AZD1222 vaccination. Source of these receptors: an adult in good health. Both conserved end residues are part of each CDR3. A D gene is named only where the DNA matches it firmly. Not every row has a clone size; where given, it reads once, few, many or a size class.

clone_size: .; d_call: TRBD2; j_call: TRBJ2-1; v_call: TRBV7-8; cdr3_aa: CASSARTSVGYNEQFF; cdr3_nt: TGTGCCAGCAGCGCCAGGACTAGCGTTGGGTACAATGAGCAGTTCTTC
clone_size: .; d_call: .; j_call: TRBJ1-5; v_call: TRBV18; cdr3_aa: CASSPLGGKGSSFNQPQHF; cdr3_nt: TGTGCCAGCTCACCACTCGGAGGGAAGGGGAGCTCGTTCAATCAGCCCCAGCATTTT
clone_size: .; d_call: .; j_call: TRBJ1-6; v_call: TRBV27; cdr3_aa: CASSLSDRDNSPLHF; cdr3_nt: TGTGCCAGCAGTTTATCGGACAGAGATAATTCACCCCTCCACTTT
clone_size: .; d_call: .; j_call: TRBJ1-1; v_call: TRBV10-3; cdr3_aa: CAIRTDTEAFF; cdr3_nt: TGTGCCATCAGAACGGACACTGAAGCTTTCTTT
clone_size: .; d_call: .; j_call: TRBJ1-6; v_call: TRBV5-6; cdr3_aa: CASSLGRDSPLHF; cdr3_nt: TGTGCCAGCAGCTTGGGCAGGGATTCACCCCTCCACTTT
clone_size: .; d_call: .; j_call: TRBJ1-5; v_call: TRBV5-5; cdr3_aa: CASSPRVILSSNQPQHF; cdr3_nt: TGTGCCAGCAGCCCTCGGGTCATTTTATCGAGCAATCAGCCCCAGCATTTT
clone_size: once; d_call: TRBD1; j_call: TRBJ1-5; v_call: TRBV10-3; cdr3_aa: CAISEPSGTGGRQPQHF; cdr3_nt: TGTGCCATCAGTGAACCCTCCGGGACAGGGGGCAGGCAGCCCCAGCATTTT
clone_size: .; d_call: TRBD2; j_call: TRBJ2-3; v_call: TRBV30; cdr3_aa: CAWSAQRGSPDTQYF; cdr3_nt: TGTGCCTGGAGTGCCCAGCGGGGGTCACCAGATACGCAGTATTTT
clone_size: once; d_call: .; j_call: TRBJ1-6; v_call: TRBV27; cdr3_aa: CASSPQGSSYNSPLHF; cdr3_nt: TGTGCCAGCAGTCCGCAGGGAAGCTCCTATAATTCACCCCTCCACTTT
clone_size: .; d_call: TRBD1; j_call: TRBJ1-6; v_call: TRBV18; cdr3_aa: CASSQDRENSPLHF; cdr3_nt: TGTGCCAGCTCACAGGACAGGGAGAATTCACCCCTCCACTTT
clone_size: few; d_call: .; j_call: TRBJ1-5; v_call: TRBV5-1; cdr3_aa: CASSRGLGNQPQHF; cdr3_nt: TGCGCCAGCAGCCGAGGTTTGGGTAATCAGCCCCAGCATTTT
clone_size: .; d_call: .; j_call: TRBJ1-1; v_call: TRBV2; cdr3_aa: CASTQVGGEAFF; cdr3_nt: TGTGCCAGCACTCAGGTTGGGGGCGAAGCTTTCTTT
clone_size: .; d_call: .; j_call: TRBJ1-2; v_call: TRBV19; cdr3_aa: CASSWRQATNYGYTF; cdr3_nt: TGTGCCAGTAGCTGGCGACAGGCCACTAACTATGGCTACACCTTC
clone_size: .; d_call: .; j_call: TRBJ2-3; v_call: TRBV27; cdr3_aa: CASGRLRLTSTDTQYF; cdr3_nt: TGTGCCAGCGGGCGACTACGCCTCACTAGCACAGATACGCAGTATTTT
clone_size: .; d_call: .; j_call: TRBJ1-2; v_call: TRBV12-3/TRBV12-4; cdr3_aa: CASSRSGVGYTF; cdr3_nt: TGTGCCAGCAGTCGGTCGGGCGTGGGCTACACCTTC
clone_size: .; d_call: TRBD1; j_call: TRBJ1-2; v_call: TRBV3-1/TRBV3-2; cdr3_aa: CASSQGATTGGEDGYTF; cdr3_nt: TGTGCCAGCAGCCAAGGGGCCACCACAGGGGGTGAGGATGGCTACACCTTC
clone_size: .; d_call: .; j_call: TRBJ2-3; v_call: TRBV5-1; cdr3_aa: CASSSGITDTQYF; cdr3_nt: TGCGCCAGCAGCTCAGGTATCACAGATACGCAGTATTTT
clone_size: .; d_call: TRBD1; j_call: TRBJ2-7; v_call: TRBV7-7; cdr3_aa: CASNLGGTGDYEQYF; cdr3_nt: TGTGCCAGCAACCTAGGAGGGACAGGGGACTACGAGCAGTACTTC
clone_size: few; d_call: .; j_call: TRBJ1-1; v_call: TRBV5-6; cdr3_aa: CASSLLGANTEAFF; cdr3_nt: TGTGCCAGCAGCTTGCTTGGTGCGAACACTGAAGCTTTCTTT
clone_size: .; d_call: .; j_call: TRBJ2-2; v_call: TRBV7-9; cdr3_aa: CASSLGERNTGELFF; cdr3_nt: TGTGCCAGCAGCTTAGGGGAACGAAACACCGGGGAGCTGTTTTTT
clone_size: .; d_call: .; j_call: TRBJ1-1; v_call: TRBV9; cdr3_aa: CASSVPPEAFF; cdr3_nt: TGTGCCAGCAGCGTACCCCCCGAAGCTTTCTTT
clone_size: .; d_call: TRBD2; j_call: TRBJ2-5; v_call: TRBV5-8; cdr3_aa: CASSRRGGGLETQYF; cdr3_nt: TGTGCCAGCAGCCGGCGAGGCGGGGGGTTAGAGACCCAGTACTTC
clone_size: .; d_call: .; j_call: TRBJ1-2; v_call: TRBV5-8; cdr3_aa: CASSKMTSQYTF; cdr3_nt: TGTGCCAGCAGCAAGATGACCTCCCAGTACACCTTC
clone_size: .; d_call: .; j_call: TRBJ2-5; v_call: TRBV5-5; cdr3_aa: CASSLGGGQGALQETQYF; cdr3_nt: TGTGCCAGCAGCTTGGGAGGGGGGCAGGGCGCCTTACAAGAGACCCAGTACTTC
clone_size: .; d_call: .; j_call: TRBJ1-6; v_call: TRBV27; cdr3_aa: CASSSYNSPLHF; cdr3_nt: TGTGCCAGCAGTTCCTATAATTCACCCCTCCACTTT
clone_size: .; d_call: TRBD2; j_call: TRBJ2-5; v_call: TRBV4-2; cdr3_aa: CASSQGGALQRGDQETQYF; cdr3_nt: TGTGCCAGCAGCCAAGGAGGGGCCCTCCAGCGGGGGGACCAAGAGACCCAGTACTTC
clone_size: .; d_call: .; j_call: TRBJ2-2; v_call: TRBV30; cdr3_aa: CAWSVVPRTSIAGELFF; cdr3_nt: TGTGCCTGGAGTGTAGTACCCAGGACCTCTATTGCCGGGGAGCTGTTTTTT
clone_size: .; d_call: TRBD2; j_call: TRBJ2-3; v_call: TRBV29-1; cdr3_aa: CSVEDRRGGRDTQYF; cdr3_nt: TGCAGCGTTGAAGATCGGCGGGGGGGCAGGGATACGCAGTATTTT
clone_size: .; d_call: TRBD1; j_call: TRBJ1-2; v_call: TRBV7-9; cdr3_aa: CAIRTGRDGYTF; cdr3_nt: TGTGCCATCCGGACAGGGAGGGATGGCTACACCTTC
clone_size: .; d_call: .; j_call: TRBJ2-7; v_call: TRBV11-2; cdr3_aa: CASSLGQEQYF; cdr3_nt: TGTGCCAGCAGCCTAGGACAGGAGCAGTACTTC
clone_size: .; d_call: .; j_call: TRBJ1-2; v_call: TRBV6-5; cdr3_aa: CASRSAGYYGYTF; cdr3_nt: TGTGCCAGCAGAAGTGCAGGGTACTATGGCTACACCTTC
clone_size: once; d_call: .; j_call: TRBJ1-1; v_call: TRBV4-2; cdr3_aa: CASSQGARTEAFF; cdr3_nt: TGTGCCAGCAGCCAAGGGGCTAGAACTGAAGCTTTCTTT
clone_size: .; d_call: .; j_call: TRBJ1-3; v_call: TRBV9; cdr3_aa: CASTGAGNTIYF; cdr3_nt: TGTGCCAGCACCGGGGCCGGAAACACCATATATTTT
clone_size: .; d_call: .; j_call: TRBJ2-7; v_call: TRBV6-5; cdr3_aa: CASRGLSIYEQYF; cdr3_nt: TGTGCCAGCAGGGGACTTAGTATCTACGAGCAGTACTTC
clone_size: .; d_call: TRBD1; j_call: TRBJ2-1; v_call: TRBV4-2; cdr3_aa: CASSGDRSSYNEQFF; cdr3_nt: TGTGCCAGCAGCGGGGACAGGAGCTCCTACAATGAGCAGTTCTTC
clone_size: once; d_call: .; j_call: TRBJ1-1; v_call: TRBV2; cdr3_aa: CASRAGHLNTEAFF; cdr3_nt: TGTGCCAGCAGGGCGGGACATTTGAACACTGAAGCTTTCTTT
clone_size: once; d_call: TRBD1; j_call: TRBJ2-7; v_call: TRBV15; cdr3_aa: CATSRKQGVPYEQYF; cdr3_nt: TGTGCCACCAGCAGGAAACAGGGGGTTCCCTACGAGCAGTACTTC
clone_size: once; d_call: TRBD1; j_call: TRBJ2-7; v_call: TRBV7-9; cdr3_aa: CASSLVGTEDYEQYF; cdr3_nt: TGTGCCAGCAGCTTAGTCGGGACAGAAGACTACGAGCAGTACTTC
clone_size: .; d_call: .; j_call: TRBJ1-1; v_call: TRBV9; cdr3_aa: CASSRGGNTEAFF; cdr3_nt: TGTGCCAGCAGCAGGGGCGGTAACACTGAAGCTTTCTTT
clone_size: .; d_call: .; j_call: TRBJ1-3; v_call: TRBV6-1; cdr3_aa: CASSEAAGTGNTIYF; cdr3_nt: TGTGCCAGCAGTGAGGCGGCAGGGACTGGAAACACCATATATTTT
clone_size: once; d_call: .; j_call: TRBJ1-6; v_call: TRBV27; cdr3_aa: CASSPQGYNSPLHF; cdr3_nt: TGTGCCAGCAGTCCCCAGGGATACAATTCACCCCTCCACTTT
clone_size: .; d_call: TRBD1; j_call: TRBJ2-5; v_call: TRBV19; cdr3_aa: CASSIRQGFGETQYF; cdr3_nt: TGTGCCAGTAGTATTAGACAGGGCTTTGGGGAGACCCAGTACTTC
clone_size: .; d_call: TRBD2; j_call: TRBJ2-2; v_call: TRBV3-1/TRBV3-2; cdr3_aa: CASSQGWRGTSGELFF; cdr3_nt: TGTGCCAGCAGCCAAGGATGGCGGGGGACGTCCGGGGAGCTGTTTTTT
clone_size: .; d_call: TRBD1; j_call: TRBJ1-1; v_call: TRBV6-5; cdr3_aa: CASRIWTGDTEAFF; cdr3_nt: TGTGCCAGCAGGATATGGACAGGGGACACTGAAGCTTTCTTT
clone_size: .; d_call: .; j_call: TRBJ2-7; v_call: TRBV5-4; cdr3_aa: CASSYIEGSVYEQYF; cdr3_nt: TGTGCCAGCAGCTACATTGAGGGCTCGGTATACGAGCAGTACTTC
clone_size: .; d_call: TRBD1; j_call: TRBJ2-7; v_call: TRBV18; cdr3_aa: CASSPDRDSSYEQYF; cdr3_nt: TGTGCCAGCTCACCCGACAGGGATAGCTCCTACGAGCAGTACTTC
clone_size: .; d_call: .; j_call: TRBJ2-1; v_call: TRBV13; cdr3_aa: CASSWEPGNSYNEQFF; cdr3_nt: TGTGCCAGCAGTTGGGAGCCCGGAAACTCCTACAATGAGCAGTTCTTC
clone_size: .; d_call: .; j_call: TRBJ1-2; v_call: TRBV19; cdr3_aa: CASSIEPALGPGYTF; cdr3_nt: TGTGCCAGTAGTATAGAGCCGGCACTGGGCCCTGGCTACACCTTC
clone_size: once; d_call: .; j_call: TRBJ2-1; v_call: TRBV18; cdr3_aa: CASSPGRPSYNEQFF; cdr3_nt: TGTGCCAGCTCGCCTGGACGGCCCTCCTACAATGAGCAGTTCTTC
clone_size: .; d_call: .; j_call: TRBJ1-6; v_call: TRBV2; cdr3_aa: CASIGTPGIGPLHF; cdr3_nt: TGTGCCAGCATCGGGACACCTGGGATCGGTCCCCTCCACTTT
clone_size: .; d_call: TRBD1; j_call: TRBJ1-2; v_call: TRBV2; cdr3_aa: CARGQNYGYTF; cdr3_nt: TGTGCCAGGGGACAGAACTATGGCTACACCTTC
clone_size: .; d_call: .; j_call: TRBJ2-7; v_call: TRBV6-5; cdr3_aa: CASGPRGVGYEQYF; cdr3_nt: TGTGCCAGCGGCCCACGTGGGGTTGGGTACGAGCAGTACTTC
clone_size: .; d_call: TRBD1; j_call: TRBJ1-3; v_call: TRBV6-5; cdr3_aa: CASSLGQGKGNTIYF; cdr3_nt: TGTGCCAGCAGTCTGGGACAGGGGAAAGGAAACACCATATATTTT
clone_size: .; d_call: .; j_call: TRBJ1-3; v_call: TRBV9; cdr3_aa: CASSAERGSSGNTIYF; cdr3_nt: TGTGCCAGCAGCGCGGAGCGGGGCAGCTCTGGAAACACCATATATTTT
clone_size: .; d_call: .; j_call: TRBJ1-1; v_call: TRBV5-1; cdr3_aa: CASSPGEGLTEAFF; cdr3_nt: TGCGCCAGCAGCCCGGGGGAGGGACTCACTGAAGCTTTCTTT
clone_size: .; d_call: TRBD2; j_call: TRBJ2-3; v_call: TRBV19; cdr3_aa: CASSIELAGGTDTQYF; cdr3_nt: TGTGCCAGTAGTATAGAGCTAGCGGGGGGCACAGATACGCAGTATTTT
clone_size: .; d_call: .; j_call: TRBJ1-1; v_call: TRBV20-1; cdr3_aa: CSARMTVGAFF; cdr3_nt: TGCAGTGCTAGAATGACAGTCGGAGCTTTCTTT
clone_size: .; d_call: TRBD2; j_call: TRBJ2-1; v_call: TRBV29-1; cdr3_aa: CSVKLAGGSRSYNEQFF; cdr3_nt: TGCAGCGTCAAACTAGCGGGGGGCTCCCGATCCTACAATGAGCAGTTCTTC
clone_size: .; d_call: .; j_call: TRBJ1-2; v_call: TRBV5-6; cdr3_aa: CASSRGAGNYGYTF; cdr3_nt: TGTGCCAGCAGCAGAGGGGCCGGGAACTATGGCTACACCTTC